A single T cell receptor (beta chain) is shown here with its context. The data are from a study of blood T cell repertoires in COVID-19. V lost 8 bases to trimming and J lost 0 bases, with 11 bases between them. This CDR3 has 13 residues. Germline-derived CDR1 and CDR2 are MNHEY and SVGAGI. Generated by immunoSEQ multiplex PCR, the TCRdb table keeps only in-frame clones and is missing some. The sample carries 250,000 or so clones, 85% to 90% recorded once. The chain recombines TRBV6-5 with TRBJ2-7, with D tentatively TRBD2 (5 bases). This clonotype originated in a man in his forties who had recovered from COVID-19. The specimen was PBMCs or T cells enriched from blood (not recorded which). The CDR3: CASRGTVSYEQYF. DNA of the CDR3: TGTGCCAGCCGGGGAACAGTCTCCTACGAGCAGTACTTC.